These 30 T cell receptor beta chains came from one sample sequenced in a study of CD8 T cells in ankylosing spondylitis. TCRdb independently ran MiXCR on the 5' RACE reads; one entry per CDR3 protein. The sample yields 250,000 or so distinct CDR3 sequences, 18% seen once. Input material: blood, either unsorted or a sorted T cell fraction (not recorded which). These receptors all come from a male donor with ankylosing spondylitis or in good health (not recorded which).

The rearrangement uses TRBV28 and TRBJ2-7; D might be TRBD1 (5 bases). The CDR3 has 12 residues. Deletions cut 5 bases from V and 10 bases from J, with 15 bases between. Germline V lookup: CDR1 MDHEN, CDR2 SYDVKM. CDR3 amino acids: CASSPTSGSQYF. The CDR3 DNA reads as TGTGCCAGCAGTCCAACATCAGGGTCCCAGTACTTC.

This chain joins TRBV24-1 and TRBJ2-1, with D unresolved. V lost 4 bases and J lost 4, with 7 bases in between. Germline assignment: CDR1 KGHDR and CDR2 SFDVKD. The CDR3 runs 13 residues. The CDR3 DNA follows: TGTGCCACCAGTGAGAGGATTTACAATGAGCAGTTCTTC. It translates to CATSERIYNEQFF.

V and J are TRBV11-2 and TRBJ2-3; perhaps TRBD2 as D (6 bases). V was clipped by 9 bases and J by 2 bases, with 21 bases between them. In germline, CDR1 is SGHAT, CDR2 FQNNGV. This CDR3 is 16 amino acids long. The CDR3 spells CASCPLVAELTDTQYF. The CDR3 nucleotides are TGTGCCAGTTGCCCGCTAGTAGCGGAGCTCACAGATACGCAGTATTTT.

The table lists this clonotype with many counts. The chain's CDR3 is CASSLAGIRPQHF. The CDR3 DNA follows: TGTGCCAGCAGCTTAGCCGGAATCCGCCCCCAGCATTTT. The chain recombines TRBV7-8 with TRBJ1-5; D remains ambiguous. V dropped 0 bases and J dropped 10 bases, with 10 bases sitting between them. From germline, CDR1 is SGHVS and CDR2 FQNEAQ. This CDR3 region has 13 residues.

V gene TRBV29-1 combines with J gene TRBJ2-1, with 8 bases that match TRBD1. V lost 7 bases to trimming and J lost 0 bases; unmatched junction nucleotides: 2. Germline V gene data show CDR1 as SQVTM and CDR2 as ANQGSEA. The CDR3 has 13 amino acids. CDR3 coding DNA: TGCAGCGGACAGGGGAGCTCCTACAATGAGCAGTTCTTC. Translating it yields CSGQGSSYNEQFF.

The genes are TRBV4-3 and TRBJ2-1; 8 positions agree with TRBD2. Germline CDR1 and CDR2: LGHNA and YSLEER. The CDR3 has 18 residues. Trimming removed 0 bases from V and 3 bases from J; junction bases left unmatched: 10. CDR3 in amino acids: CASSQDRFSGDLYNEQFF. In DNA form, the CDR3 reads TGCGCCAGCAGCCAAGATCGATTTAGCGGGGACCTCTACAATGAGCAGTTCTTC.

The rearrangement joins TRBV7-9 to TRBJ1-5; TRBD1 might be the D (6 bases). Germline values: CDR1 SEHNR, CDR2 FQNEAQ (reference sequence). CDR3 length: 13 residues. The germline V and J ends were trimmed by 6 bases and 8 bases, with 14 bases remaining between them. The CDR3 loop is CASRGEGGEPQHF. The CDR3 coding sequence is TGTGCCAGCAGGGGGGAGGGGGGTGAGCCCCAGCATTTT.

The V and J genes are TRBV6-5 and TRBJ2-7; 8 bases line up with TRBD2. Germline V gene lookup returns CDR1 MNHEY and CDR2 SVGAGI. This CDR3 is 15 amino acids long. With 0 bases clipped from V and 5 bases from J, the junction kept 6 bases outside the gene matches. The CDR3 reads CASSYSLAGRDEQYF. CDR3 nucleotides: TGTGCCAGCAGTTACTCTCTAGCGGGCCGCGACGAGCAGTACTTC.

This clonotype was picked up a small number of times. The chain is built from TRBV5-1 and TRBJ1-4, with D tentatively TRBD1 (5 bases). CDR1 SGHRS and CDR2 YFSETQ come from the germline V gene. V was shortened by 5 bases and J by 5 bases, with 13 bases between the two germline ends. This CDR3 contains 14 residues. The CDR3 DNA reads TGCGCCAGCAGGAGCCGGGACCAAAATGAAAAACTGTTTTTT. Its translation: CASRSRDQNEKLFF.

This clonotype was seen a few times. The V gene is TRBV20-1, the J gene TRBJ1-1; no clear D gene. This CDR3 has 12 residues. The germline V gene has CDR1 DFQATT and CDR2 SNEGSKA (reference sequence). Trimming took off 3 bases at V and 0 bases at J, with 5 bases between the two ends. The CDR3 nucleotides read TGCAGTGCTAGGGGCTTGAACACTGAAGCTTTCTTT. Encoded protein: CSARGLNTEAFF.

The chain employs TRBV10-3 and TRBJ2-2, with 8 bases that match TRBD1. The V gene's germline CDR1 is ENHRY and CDR2 SYGVKD. V dropped 6 bases and J dropped 3; count of bases not matched to a gene: 0. The CDR3 sequence is 13 residues long. The CDR3 here is CAIRTGDTGELFF. Written as DNA, the CDR3 is TGTGCCATCAGGACAGGGGACACCGGGGAGCTGTTTTTT.

This rearrangement joins TRBV4-3 to TRBJ2-7; 8 nucleotides line up with TRBD2. The V and J ends lost 0 bases and 7 bases, in that order; junction bases with no gene match: 8. This CDR3 has 15 residues. CDR1 is LGHNA, CDR2 YSLEER, per germline. The CDR3 DNA reads as TGCGCCAGCAGCCAAGAATGGCGGGAGGTGGATGAGCAGTACTTC. It codes for CASSQEWREVDEQYF.

This clonotype was observed a handful of times. This chain joins TRBV10-3 and TRBJ2-3; the D gene could be TRBD1 or TRBD2 (6 bases each). Deletions cut 8 bases from V and 4 bases from J, with 13 bases between. The V gene's germline CDR1 is ENHRY and CDR2 SYGVKD. The CDR3 runs to 13 residues. CDR3 sequence reads: CAIGGGSPDTQYF. The CDR3 DNA sequence: TGTGCCATCGGAGGGGGGTCCCCAGATACGCAGTATTTT.

With regard to this clonotype: A much larger clone differs by one base, so this may be a read error. The CDR3 region is CASSDRGAYEQYF. CDR3 DNA sequence: TGTGCCAGCAGCGACAGGGGGGCCTACGAGCAGTACTTC. The chain combines TRBV6-2 or TRBV6-3 with TRBJ2-7, with 9 bases matching TRBD1. Germline V gives CDR1 MNHEY, CDR2 SVGEGT. The CDR3 loop spans 13 amino acids. Trimming at V came to 6 bases and at J to 2 bases, leaving 2 bases not matched to a gene.

This clonotype showed up just a few times. The chain has TRBV27 and TRBJ2-7, with D unclear. The CDR3 length is 14 residues. Germline CDR1 reads MNHEY; CDR2 reads SMNVEV (reference sequence). V lost 2 bases and J 4 bases, leaving 12 bases between the germline ends. The CDR3 nucleotides are TGTGCCAGCAGTTTAGGTGTTATCGGGTACGAGCAGTACTTC. Protein: CASSLGVIGYEQYF.

The rearrangement links TRBV9 to TRBJ2-2; 8 nucleotides line up with TRBD2. This CDR3 region has 16 residues. The J segment lost 7 bases and the V segment lost 4 bases, leaving 12 bases of the junction unmatched. Germline V gene sequence: CDR1 SGDLS, CDR2 YYNGEE. The CDR3 here is CASSSGRGAQSGELFF. DNA of the CDR3: TGTGCCAGCAGCTCCGGGCGGGGGGCGCAGAGCGGGGAGCTGTTTTTT.

The V gene is TRBV11-2, the J gene TRBJ1-1; D gene ambiguous. The CDR3 is 14 residues long. In germline, CDR1 is SGHAT, CDR2 FQNNGV. The V end was cut by 5 bases, the J end by 1 base, with 11 bases between. This CDR3 reads CASSPGLPNTEAFF. In DNA, the CDR3 is TGTGCCAGCAGCCCCGGTTTACCGAACACTGAAGCTTTCTTT.

The table lists this clonotype with a few counts. V gene TRBV15 combines with J gene TRBJ1-1; no definite D call. Germline V gene lookup returns CDR1 LNHNV and CDR2 YYDKDF (reference sequence). The CDR3 is made up of 13 amino acids. The V end was cut by 1 base, the J end by 2 bases, with 5 bases between. The CDR3 DNA reads TGTGCCACCAGCAGAGGACCTAACACTGAAGCTTTCTTT. Translation gives CATSRGPNTEAFF.

The J gene is TRBJ2-2, the V gene TRBV29-1, with D possibly being TRBD1 or TRBD2 (5 bases each). The CDR3 is made up of 15 amino acids. V lost 7 bases and J 5 bases, leaving 20 bases between the germline ends. Germline-derived CDR1 and CDR2 are SQVTM and ANQGSEA. The CDR3 coding sequence is TGCAGCGGCCGCCGGGGTCAGGGTGAAACCGGGGAGCTGTTTTTT. Translated, it gives CSGRRGQGETGELFF.

The sample holds a few counts of this clonotype. The chain joins TRBV29-1 to TRBJ2-1; no clear D gene. CDR1 and CDR2 from the germline V gene are SQVTM and ANQGSEA. The CDR3 loop spans 11 amino acids. V was shortened by 2 bases and J by 5 bases, with 4 bases between the two germline ends. CDR3 loop: CSVEPDNEQFF. CDR3 in DNA: TGCAGCGTTGAACCTGACAATGAGCAGTTCTTC.

This clonotype occurred a few times. The V call is TRBV7-9, the J call TRBJ2-2; 8 nucleotides line up with TRBD1. V was clipped by 5 bases and J by 6 bases; unmatched bases: 5. The CDR3 loop spans 14 amino acids. Germline V gene data show CDR1 as SEHNR and CDR2 as FQNEAQ (reference sequence). The CDR3 DNA reads as TGTGCCAGCAGCCCAACAGGGGGGTCCGGGGAGCTGTTTTTT. The encoded protein is CASSPTGGSGELFF.

V usage is TRBV4-3 and J usage is TRBJ1-6; D call uncertain. The V gene lost 0 bases and the J gene lost 15 bases, with 9 bases spanning the gap. The CDR3 consists of 12 residues. Germline V gene lookup returns CDR1 LGHNA and CDR2 YSLEER. CDR3 sequence (DNA): TGCGCCAGCAGCCAAGAATCCCGACACCTCCACTTT. Protein product: CASSQESRHLHF.

This clonotype appeared a few times. The rearrangement uses TRBV12-3 or TRBV12-4 and TRBJ2-7; 7 positions match TRBD1. With 5 bases clipped from V and 3 bases from J, the junction kept 4 bases outside the gene matches. CDR3 length: 13 residues. CDR3 nucleotide sequence: TGTGCCAGCAGTCGGGACAGCGTCTACGAGCAGTACTTC. This codes for CASSRDSVYEQYF.

Worth noting for this clonotype: Its ends do not fully match the called genes, so a read error is possible. The J gene is TRBJ2-7, the V gene TRBV29-1, with TRBD2 as a possible D gene (5 bases). Germline loops: CDR1 SQVTM, CDR2 ANQGSEA. There are 14 residues in the CDR3. The CDR3 protein is CSVEDSGSAQFVSF. The CDR3 coding sequence is TGCAGCGTTGAAGATTCGGGTAGCGCGCAGTTCGTATCCTTC.

This clonotype appeared a few times. The chain is built from TRBV25-1 and TRBJ2-6, with D possibly TRBD2 on 5 matching bases. CDR1 is MGHDK and CDR2 is SYGVNS in the germline V gene. Trimming removed 0 bases from V and 2 bases from J, with 5 bases in between. The CDR3 covers 15 residues. CDR3 bases: TGTGCCAGCAGTGAATACGGGGCTGGGGCCAACGTCCTGACTTTC. Its translation: CASSEYGAGANVLTF. The whole variable domain, remainder taken from reference TRBV25-1 and TRBJ2-6, is EADIYQTPRYLVIGTGKKITLECSQTMGHDKMYWYQQDPGMELHLIHYSYGVNSTEKGDLSSESTVSRIRTEHFPLTLESARPSHTSQYLCASSEYGAGANVLTFGAGSRLTVL.

The rearrangement uses TRBV4-1 and TRBJ1-1; D call uncertain. The germline gives CDR1 MGHRA, CDR2 YSYEKL. The CDR3 has 15 residues. Trimming pared 1 base from V and 0 bases from J, leaving 9 bases between. The CDR3 reads CASSQGVSMNTEAFF. The CDR3 DNA reads as TGCGCCAGCAGCCAAGGGGTCAGCATGAACACTGAAGCTTTCTTT.

This clonotype is a singleton in its sample. The V gene is TRBV9, the J gene TRBJ1-1; D ambiguous. Germline assignment: CDR1 SGDLS and CDR2 YYNGEE. The germline V and J ends were trimmed by 2 bases and 3 bases, with 11 bases remaining between them. This CDR3 spans 14 amino acids. The CDR3 is CASSVGAGDTEAFF. In DNA form, the CDR3 reads TGTGCCAGCAGCGTTGGAGCCGGGGACACTGAAGCTTTCTTT.

The rearrangement uses TRBV20-1 and TRBJ2-1, with D possibly matching TRBD2 (6 bases). V dropped 0 bases and J dropped 2 bases, with 17 bases sitting between them. Germline CDR1 reads DFQATT; CDR2 reads SNEGSKA (reference sequence). The CDR3 runs 17 residues. CDR3 DNA: TGCAGTGCTAGAGATTGGTCTAGCGAAAATCCCTACAATGAGCAGTTCTTC. Its protein product is CSARDWSSENPYNEQFF.

The chain links TRBV11-2 to TRBJ2-7; 9 bases map to TRBD2. V lost 3 bases to trimming and J lost 2 bases; unmatched junction nucleotides: 2. Germline lookup yields CDR1 SGHAT and CDR2 FQNNGV. CDR3 length: 14 residues. The CDR3 DNA reads TGTGCCAGCAGCTTTGGGACTAGCACCTACGAGCAGTACTTC. Translated, it gives CASSFGTSTYEQYF.

This clonotype was seen a few times. V is TRBV20-1 and J is TRBJ1-1; TRBD1 agrees at 7 bases. This CDR3 spans 18 amino acids. The V gene's germline CDR1 is DFQATT and CDR2 SNEGSKA (reference sequence). The V and J ends lost 0 bases and 0 bases, in that order; junction bases with no gene match: 13. CDR3: CSARDLQGGYRMNTEAFF. The CDR3 nucleotides read TGCAGTGCTAGAGATCTCCAGGGGGGTTATCGAATGAACACTGAAGCTTTCTTT.